This T cell receptor beta chain emerged from a study of T cells in narcolepsy. Overall study context: Donors had narcolepsy type 1 or type 2, or were healthy controls. Study-level results: Autoreactive clonotypes reportedly recurred in blood of same and different patients, not controls. In some patient and control memory CD4+ samples, autoreactive clones were absent. Same-patient CSF and blood CD4+ T cell clonotypes included HCRT-specific and TRIB2-specific autoreactive ones.

As to this clone: Its antigen is still unknown.

Clones were read by immunoSEQ multiplex PCR, and TCRdb kept only the in-frame ones, dropping some. The table lists fewer than 35,000 clones, over 75% of them singletons. Germline V lookup: CDR1 LNHDA, CDR2 SQIVND (reference sequence). V lost 8 bases to trimming and J lost 2 bases, with 16 bases between them. This CDR3 is 15 amino acids long. The receptor comes from a human donor with narcolepsy. The chain employs TRBV19 and TRBJ1-3, with a possible D match to TRBD1 (5 bases). Sequencing was done on a sample of CD45RA- memory CD4+ T cells from PBMCs. Written as DNA, the CDR3 is TGTGCCAGTCACAGTGGCGGGGCAACTGGAAACACCATATATTTT. Protein sequence: CASHSGGATGNTIYF.